Shown below are 7 T cell receptor beta chains from a single sample sequenced in a study of cytomegalovirus exposure and HLA in healthy donors (dated by TCRdb to 2017 to 2019). The receptor library was made with the immunoSEQ multiplex PCR assay. A mixture of 60 forward primers for TCR Vbeta segments and 13 reverse primers for TCR Jbeta segments was used in the multiplex PCR. TCRdb mirrors the immuneACCESS table, restricted to in-frame sequences. Some clones are absent from its copies; in checked studies, under half trace to an unresolved V gene, and the reason for the others is unknown. This sample is represented by about 79,000 clones; around 68% of them were singletons. The ten largest account for more than 8.5% of the sample. The sequencing input was PBMCs. The receptors come from a man aged 40-49 years in good health and CMV-seropositive.

The V call is TRBV28, the J call TRBJ2-5; 7 positions agree with TRBD1. CDR3 length equals 14 residues. Germline loops: CDR1 MDHEN, CDR2 SYDVKM. V trimming: 2 bases; J trimming: 3 bases; junction bases outside the gene matches: 3. CDR3 nucleotide sequence: TGTGCCAGCAGTTTAAGGGGGCGGGAAGAGACCCAGTACTTC. Translation gives CASSLRGREETQYF.

The V call is TRBV11-3, the J call TRBJ1-1; 9 nucleotides align to TRBD1. The J segment lost 3 bases and the V segment lost 6 bases, leaving 2 bases of the junction unmatched. The CDR3 totals 13 residues. Germline CDR1 and CDR2: SGHNT and YENEEA. CDR3 nucleotide sequence: TGTGCCAGCAGTAGACAGGGGGACACTGAAGCTTTCTTT. This translates into CASSRQGDTEAFF.

The gene calls are TRBV10-3 and TRBJ1-2, with a possible D match to TRBD1 (5 bases). Trimming stripped 0 bases from V and 5 bases from J, with 13 bases between. The germline V gene encodes CDR1 ENHRY and CDR2 SYGVKD. The CDR3 is 15 residues long. The CDR3 loop is CAISESEQALYGYTF. CDR3 DNA: TGTGCCATCAGTGAGTCAGAACAGGCCCTTTATGGCTACACCTTC.

The chain recombines TRBV15 with TRBJ2-1, with 8 bases identical to TRBD2. The CDR3 has 16 residues. Germline V CDR1 and CDR2: LNHNV, YYDKDF (reference sequence). V was pared by 3 bases and J by 4 bases, with 8 bases of the junction left unmatched. CDR3: CATSSQTSVIYNEQFF. CDR3 nucleotides: TGTGCCACCAGCAGCCAGACTAGCGTAATTTACAATGAGCAGTTCTTC.

The chain uses TRBV4-1 and TRBJ1-1; 7 bases agree with TRBD1. J was trimmed by 2 bases and V by 1 base; bases with no gene match: 4. The V gene's germline CDR1 is MGHRA and CDR2 YSYEKL. The CDR3 runs to 15 residues. The CDR3 DNA reads as TGCGCCAGCAGCCAAGGACAGGGCTTAAACACTGAAGCTTTCTTT. Protein: CASSQGQGLNTEAFF.

This clone was found a few times. J is TRBJ1-2 and V is TRBV28; 7 nucleotides agree with TRBD1. Trimming at V came to 6 bases and at J to 6 bases, leaving 4 bases not matched to a gene. The CDR3 loop spans 12 amino acids. The germline V gene encodes CDR1 MDHEN and CDR2 SYDVKM. CDR3 in DNA: TGTGCCAGCAGAGGTGGGACAGATGGCTACACCTTC. Translation: CASRGGTDGYTF.

The rearrangement uses TRBV7-6 and TRBJ1-1; 7 nucleotides line up with TRBD1. CDR1 is SGHVS and CDR2 is FNYEAQ in the germline V gene. CDR3 length: 16 amino acids. Germline trimming cut 4 bases from V and 1 base from J; bases unmatched to any gene: 9. For the CDR3, the DNA is TGTGCCAGCAGCTCCTACCCCGGACAGGCGAACACTGAAGCTTTCTTT. Translated, it gives CASSSYPGQANTEAFF.